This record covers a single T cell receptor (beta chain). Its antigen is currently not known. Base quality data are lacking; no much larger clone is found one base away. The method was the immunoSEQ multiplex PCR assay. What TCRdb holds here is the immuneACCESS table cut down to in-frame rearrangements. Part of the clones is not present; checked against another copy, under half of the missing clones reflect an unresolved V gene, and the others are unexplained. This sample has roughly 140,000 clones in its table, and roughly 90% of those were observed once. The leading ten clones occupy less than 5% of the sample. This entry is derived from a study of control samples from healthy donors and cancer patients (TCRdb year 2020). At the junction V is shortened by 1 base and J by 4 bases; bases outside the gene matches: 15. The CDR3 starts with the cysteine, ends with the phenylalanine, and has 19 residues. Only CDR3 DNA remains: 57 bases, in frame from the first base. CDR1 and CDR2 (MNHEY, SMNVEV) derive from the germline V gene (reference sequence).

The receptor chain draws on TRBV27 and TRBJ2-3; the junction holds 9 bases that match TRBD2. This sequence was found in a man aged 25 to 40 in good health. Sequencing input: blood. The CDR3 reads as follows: CASSLLVRNLAGSPDTQYF. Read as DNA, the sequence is TGTGCCAGCAGTTTATTAGTTAGAAACCTAGCGGGGTCCCCAGATACGCAGTATTTT.